Below are 29 T cell receptor beta chains sequenced from a single sample in a study of shared clonotypes between healthy human individuals. Sequenced by immunoSEQ multiplex PCR; TCRdb stores in-frame clones only, minus some. The sample consists of a few million clones, 90% to 95% of them appearing once. Sequenced material: naive CD4+ T cells sorted from blood. The subset: CD45RA+ positively selected. These receptors were taken from a man between 18 and 35 years old in good health.

This clone was recorded a few times. The same CDR3 is also encoded by other DNA sequences in this sample. The chain employs TRBV18 and TRBJ1-4, with D possibly being TRBD1 (5 bases). The length of the CDR3 is 14 residues. The germline gives CDR1 KGHSH, CDR2 LQKENI. Deletions cut 1 base from V and 7 bases from J, with 10 bases between. The CDR3 loop reads CASSPRGAGEKLFF. CDR3 nucleotides: TGTGCCAGCTCACCACGTGGGGCGGGTGAAAAACTGTTTTTT.

The chain recombines TRBV11-2 with TRBJ1-1; possibly TRBD1 for D (5 bases). This CDR3 spans 15 amino acids. Germline loops: CDR1 SGHAT, CDR2 FQNNGV. V gave up 1 base and J gave up 4 bases, with 13 bases separating them. CDR3 nucleotides: TGTGCCAGCAGCTTAGGGGGCGGGTTGTCCACTGAAGCTTTCTTT. Amino acids: CASSLGGGLSTEAFF.

The chain recombines TRBV7-3 with TRBJ2-1, with 8 bases fitting TRBD2. The junction had 5 bases not matched to a gene; V was cut back by 4 bases and J by 6 bases. The CDR3 has 14 residues. CDR1 is SGHTA and CDR2 is FQGTGA in the germline V gene. This chain's CDR3 is CASSSPGGANEQFF. As DNA, the CDR3 is TGTGCCAGCAGCTCACCCGGGGGGGCCAATGAGCAGTTCTTC.

This chain links TRBV7-2 with TRBJ2-7; D call uncertain. From germline, CDR1 is SGHTA and CDR2 FQGNSA. The CDR3 is 15 amino acids. V gave up 6 bases and J gave up 4 bases, with 19 bases separating them. The CDR3 loop is CASRKASGSAYEQYF. For the CDR3, the DNA is TGTGCCAGCAGAAAAGCGTCGGGTTCGGCGTACGAGCAGTACTTC. Using reference TRBV7-2 and TRBJ2-7 for the parts outside the CDR3, the full variable domain is GAGVSQSPSNKVTEKGKDVELRCDPISGHTALYWYRQSLGQGLEFLIYFQGNSAPDKSGLPSDRFSAERTGGSVSTLTIQRTQQEDSAVYLCASRKASGSAYEQYFGPGTRLTVT.

V is TRBV30 and J is TRBJ2-7; 7 bases agree with TRBD1. CDR3 length: 14 residues. Germline CDR1 reads GTSNPN; CDR2 reads SVGIG (reference sequence). The V and J ends lost 1 base and 2 bases, in that order; junction bases with no gene match: 5. The CDR3 here is CAWSGDSLAYEQYF. The DNA of the CDR3 is TGTGCCTGGAGTGGGGACAGCTTAGCCTACGAGCAGTACTTC.

The DNA of the CDR3 is TGTGCCAGCAGCTTGGCCCAGGGAGGGCCGGGCGACGAGCAGTACTTC. This sequence encodes CASSLAQGGPGDEQYF. This sequence joins TRBV5-6 and TRBJ2-5; 7 nucleotides align to TRBD2. The DNA end is a closer match to TRBJ2-7, so the J assignment may be wrong. Germline V CDR1 and CDR2: SGHDT, YYEEEE. This CDR3 has 16 residues.

The chain employs TRBV10-3 and TRBJ2-5, with a tentative D call TRBD1 (6 bases). CDR3 length equals 15 residues. V was cut by 5 bases and J by 3 bases, with 16 bases left in between. Germline CDR1 and CDR2: ENHRY and SYGVKD. Here the CDR3 DNA reads TGTGCCATCAGTTTAGAGTTGACAGGCAAAGAGACCCAGTACTTC. Protein sequence: CAISLELTGKETQYF.

The V gene is TRBV5-1, the J gene TRBJ1-2, with TRBD1 matching 11 bases. The V and J ends lost 0 bases and 7 bases, in that order; junction bases with no gene match: 8. This CDR3 comprises 16 residues. The V gene's germline CDR1 is SGHRS and CDR2 YFSETQ. DNA of the CDR3: TGCGCCAGCAGCTTGGAGTCCCCTGGACAGGGGGCTGGCTACACCTTC. It codes for CASSLESPGQGAGYTF.

This chain uses TRBV7-2 with TRBJ2-3; the match to TRBD2 covers 14 bases. The CDR3 length is 19 residues. J gave up 4 bases and V 0 bases, and 9 bases lay outside the gene matches. CDR1 and CDR2 (germline): SGHTA, FQGNSA. CDR3 sequence reads: CASSLALGTSGRRADTQYF. The DNA of the CDR3 is TGTGCCAGCAGCTTAGCGCTGGGGACTAGCGGGAGACGGGCAGATACGCAGTATTTT.

V and J are TRBV30 and TRBJ2-7; no clear D gene. Germline V gene sequence: CDR1 GTSNPN, CDR2 SVGIG (reference sequence). This CDR3 has 14 residues. Trimming took 2 bases from V and 1 from J, leaving 12 bases between them. CDR3 loop: CAWSTRRISYEQYF. CDR3 bases: TGTGCCTGGAGTACAAGGCGCATTTCCTACGAGCAGTACTTC.

The chain couples TRBV6-5 to TRBJ1-2; a weak D match, TRBD1 (5 bases). Trimming took off 1 base at V and 5 bases at J, with 8 bases between the two ends. This CDR3 has 13 residues. Germline loops: CDR1 MNHEY, CDR2 SVGAGI. The CDR3 is CASSYFGTYGYTF. CDR3 bases: TGTGCCAGCAGTTACTTTGGGACTTATGGCTACACCTTC.

The chain combines TRBV18 with TRBJ1-5, with 8 nucleotides matching TRBD1. The trim removed 6 bases at V and 7 bases at J, leaving 8 bases unmatched. The CDR3 runs to 14 residues. Looked up from germline, CDR1 is KGHSH and CDR2 is LQKENI. This CDR3 is CASSSDRGTQPQHF. The CDR3 DNA sequence: TGTGCCAGCTCTAGCGACAGGGGAACGCAGCCCCAGCATTTT.

V gene TRBV7-9 combines with J gene TRBJ2-5; possible D gene TRBD1, 5 bases. V was pared by 1 base and J by 3 bases, with 12 bases between. The germline gives CDR1 SEHNR, CDR2 FQNEAQ (reference sequence). This CDR3 is 15 amino acids long. The CDR3 is CASSLGATEKETQYF. DNA of the CDR3: TGTGCCAGCAGCTTAGGCGCGACAGAGAAAGAGACCCAGTACTTC.

The chain combines TRBV5-1 with TRBJ2-5, with TRBD2 identical over 7 bases. The germline gives CDR1 SGHRS, CDR2 YFSETQ. Germline trimming cut 5 bases from V and 5 bases from J; bases unmatched to any gene: 12. This CDR3 has 15 residues. The CDR3, as DNA: TGCGCCAGCAGGCTCGAGGGAGGGCCCTCGGAGACCCAGTACTTC. It specifies CASRLEGGPSETQYF. The full variable domain, with the rest looked up from reference TRBV5-1 and TRBJ2-5, is KAGVTQTPRYLIKTRGQQVTLSCSPISGHRSVSWYQQTPGQGLQFLFEYFSETQRNKGNFPGRFSGRQFSNSRSEMNVSTLELGDSALYLCASRLEGGPSETQYFGPGTRLLVL.

V usage is TRBV19 and J usage is TRBJ2-7; D is uncertain. With 4 bases removed from V and 3 bases from J, the gap between germline ends came to 13 bases. The CDR3 is made up of 14 amino acids. Germline V lookup: CDR1 LNHDA, CDR2 SQIVND (reference sequence). The CDR3: CASSSGPRNYEQYF. The CDR3 region has the DNA TGTGCCAGTAGTAGCGGACCCAGAAACTACGAGCAGTACTTC.

The rearrangement links TRBV7-2 to TRBJ2-1; no reliable D call. The CDR3 sequence is 14 residues long. Between the trimmed V and J ends, which lost 5 bases and 7 bases, there was a span of 15 bases. Germline assignment: CDR1 SGHTA and CDR2 FQGNSA. The CDR3 loop reads CASSPSYNLNEQFF. CDR3 nucleotides: TGTGCCAGCAGCCCTTCGTATAACCTGAATGAGCAGTTCTTC.

The chain combines TRBV25-1 with TRBJ1-6; TRBD1 agrees at 10 bases. CDR1 and CDR2 from the germline V gene are MGHDK and SYGVNS. V shed 4 bases, J shed 7 bases, and the junction held 10 bases outside the gene matches. There are 17 residues in the CDR3. The CDR3 DNA follows: TGTGCCAGCAGTGCGCGGGACAGGGGATCGAAAAATTCACCCCTCCACTTT. It encodes CASSARDRGSKNSPLHF.

This clone was detected once. Other DNA sequences in this sample translate to the same CDR3. The chain uses TRBV9 and TRBJ2-5; D is perhaps TRBD1 (6 bases). The germline V gene has CDR1 SGDLS and CDR2 YYNGEE. The CDR3 has 15 residues. Trimming shortened V by 0 bases and J by 1 base, and 10 bases separated the two germline ends. The CDR3 region is CASSVGGRGQETQYF. CDR3 DNA: TGTGCCAGCAGCGTAGGTGGCAGGGGCCAAGAGACCCAGTACTTC.

As regards this clone: The sample has other DNA sequences that encode this CDR3 too. The rearrangement uses TRBV30 and TRBJ1-5, with TRBD1 matching over 8 bases. The CDR3 length is 14 residues. The trim removed 0 bases at V and 7 bases at J, leaving 5 bases unmatched. Germline lookup yields CDR1 GTSNPN and CDR2 SVGIG (reference sequence). DNA of the CDR3: TGTGCCTGGAGTGTCCAGGGGGCAGGCCAGCCCCAGCATTTT. Translating gives CAWSVQGAGQPQHF.

The chain recombines TRBV6-1 with TRBJ1-2; unclear D gene. The CDR3 has 13 amino acids. Germline values: CDR1 MNHNS, CDR2 SASEGT. Trimming pared 5 bases from V and 8 bases from J, leaving 15 bases between. The CDR3 reads CASSLSLPRGYTF. CDR3 DNA: TGTGCCAGCAGTCTTAGTTTACCCAGGGGCTACACCTTC.

The V and J genes are TRBV5-5 and TRBJ1-2; 7 bases align to TRBD1. Germline assignment: CDR1 SGHKS and CDR2 YYEKEE (reference sequence). V dropped 2 bases and J dropped 4; count of bases not matched to a gene: 2. CDR3 size: 13 residues. CDR3 sequence: CASSLQGLYGYTF. The CDR3 nucleotides are TGTGCCAGCAGCTTACAGGGGCTCTATGGCTACACCTTC.

In DNA form, the CDR3 reads TGTGCCAGCAGCCCGGGGACACTCAAATACGAGCAGTACTTC. This gives the protein CASSPGTLKYEQYF. The gene calls are TRBV28 and TRBJ2-7, with D maybe TRBD1 (6 bases). The length of the CDR3 is 14 residues. The V gene lost 6 bases and the J gene lost 4 bases, with 16 bases spanning the gap. Germline lookup yields CDR1 MDHEN and CDR2 SYDVKM.

This clone was observed a single time. This sequence joins TRBV19 and TRBJ2-3; 9 bases align to TRBD2. Germline V gene lookup returns CDR1 LNHDA and CDR2 SQIVND (reference sequence). CDR3 length: 18 amino acids. V was clipped by 3 bases and J by 2 bases; unmatched bases: 12. DNA of the CDR3: TGTGCCAGTAGTATTATCAGTAGCGGGGGTTATTCCACAGATACGCAGTATTTT. Translation: CASSIISSGGYSTDTQYF.

V and J are TRBV7-3 and TRBJ1-4; 7 nucleotides align to TRBD1. Germline CDR1 and CDR2: SGHTA and FQGTGA. This CDR3 region has 16 residues. Trimming took 2 bases from V and 8 from J; bases not matched to a gene: 11. DNA of the CDR3: TGTGCCAGCAGCTTATTGGGGCCAGGGGGACAGGAAAAACTGTTTTTT. This sequence encodes CASSLLGPGGQEKLFF.

This rearrangement joins TRBV2 to TRBJ2-7, with 8 bases fitting TRBD1. Trimming at V came to 10 bases and at J to 9 bases, leaving 20 bases not matched to a gene. Germline assignment: CDR1 SNHLY and CDR2 FYNNEI. The length of the CDR3 is 15 residues. CDR3 DNA: TGTGCCACAAGACCTCAGGGGGCTCCGAAAGAGGGGCAGTACTTC. Amino acids: CATRPQGAPKEGQYF.

The chain recombines TRBV6-5 with TRBJ2-7, with D maybe TRBD1 (5 bases). Germline loops: CDR1 MNHEY, CDR2 SVGAGI. The CDR3 has 12 residues. Trimming removed 6 bases from V and 4 bases from J, with 10 bases in between. The CDR3 reads CASRSTVYEQYF. The CDR3 region has the DNA TGTGCCAGCAGGTCGACAGTTTACGAGCAGTACTTC.

The rearrangement uses TRBV4-3 and TRBJ2-7; TRBD1 might be the D (5 bases). This CDR3 contains 15 residues. Germline V gives CDR1 LGHNA, CDR2 YSLEER. V lost 0 bases, J lost 3 bases, and 12 bases lay in between. CDR3 nucleotides: TGCGCCAGCAGCCAAGAATGGGGCGGCTACTACGAGCAGTACTTC. Protein sequence: CASSQEWGGYYEQYF.

V is TRBV6-5 and J is TRBJ2-1; 7 bases agree with TRBD2. The CDR3 spans 15 residues. The germline V gene encodes CDR1 MNHEY and CDR2 SVGAGI. J lost 4 bases, V lost 6 bases, and 9 bases had no gene match. CDR3 in DNA: TGTGCCAGCAGACGCTGGGGGGGTTTATACAATGAGCAGTTCTTC. As protein: CASRRWGGLYNEQFF.

This sequence joins TRBV5-4 and TRBJ2-2, with D tentatively TRBD2 (6 bases). V was cut by 4 bases and J by 2 bases, with 12 bases left in between. Looked up from germline, CDR1 is SGHNT and CDR2 is YYREEE (reference sequence). This CDR3 is built from 15 residues. As DNA, the CDR3 is TGTGCCAGCAGCCGCCGGGGGAGTAACACCGGGGAGCTGTTTTTT. Amino acids: CASSRRGSNTGELFF.